This TCR beta chain was recovered during a study of blood T cell repertoires in COVID-19. Study summary: Acute and convalescent COVID-19 specimens originated in the United States, Italy and Spain.

The study assigned cohorts using participant-reported clinical history. Some clones are missing from TCRdb's copy, which holds only in-frame ones; the method was immunoSEQ multiplex PCR. The table shows a few hundred thousand clones, with roughly 85% occurring only once. V was cut by 5 bases and J by 6 bases, with 12 bases left in between. The CDR3 covers 13 residues. Germline CDR1 is SGHNT and CDR2 is YENEEA. Sequenced sample: PBMCs or T cells enriched from blood (not recorded which). The rearrangement joins TRBV11-3 to TRBJ2-3, with D perhaps matching TRBD2 (6 bases). The source of this sequence is a man aged 25 to 40 who had recovered from COVID-19. CDR3 coding DNA: TGTGCCAGCAGCCCCTTCGGGACTGATACGCAGTATTTT. It codes for CASSPFGTDTQYF.